The 31 T cell receptor beta chains reported below all come from one sample, sequenced in a study of cytomegalovirus exposure and HLA in healthy donors. The PCR ran on 60 Vbeta and 13 Jbeta primers. The table came from immunoSEQ multiplex PCR; TCRdb's copy has only in-frame clones and leaves some out. Its listing shows some 42,000 clones. Sequenced material: PBMCs. The source of these receptors is a man under 40 in good health and CMV-seronegative.

J is TRBJ2-2 and V is TRBV18, with D tentatively TRBD1 (6 bases). V was clipped by 4 bases and J by 6 bases, with 15 bases between them. The CDR3 length is 15 residues. Germline CDR1 and CDR2: KGHSH and LQKENI. CDR3 loop: CASSRPDGGPGELFF. The CDR3 bases are TGTGCCAGCTCACGACCGGATGGGGGCCCCGGGGAGCTGTTTTTT.

This chain connects TRBV1 to TRBJ2-5; the table's D call, TRBD2, was not checked against the DNA. TRBV1 corresponds to a pseudogene. CDR3 length: 18 amino acids. Written as DNA, the CDR3 is TGCACCAACAGCCAAGAGTTATTCCTAGCGGGAGTTGGTGAGACCCAGTACTTC. Protein: CTNSQELFLAGVGETQYF.

The rearrangement uses TRBV6-6 and TRBJ1-1, with D hard to call. Between the trimmed V and J ends, which lost 7 bases and 0 bases, there was a span of 12 bases. Germline V gene sequence: CDR1 MNHNY, CDR2 SVGAGI (reference sequence). There are 14 residues in the CDR3. In DNA, the CDR3 is TGTGCCAGCACCATACAGATTATGAACACTGAAGCTTTCTTT. Residues: CASTIQIMNTEAFF.

The chain has TRBV5-1 and TRBJ1-3, with 9 bases fitting TRBD1. Germline CDR1 SGHRS, CDR2 YFSETQ. The CDR3 length is 16 residues. V shed 2 bases, J shed 0 bases, and the junction held 3 bases outside the gene matches. This CDR3 reads CASSFTGGDSGNTIYF. The CDR3 region has the DNA TGCGCCAGCAGCTTTACAGGGGGCGACTCTGGAAACACCATATATTTT. Variable domain in full (rest from reference TRBV5-1 and TRBJ1-3): KAGVTQTPRYLIKTRGQQVTLSCSPISGHRSVSWYQQTPGQGLQFLFEYFSETQRNKGNFPGRFSGRQFSNSRSEMNVSTLELGDSALYLCASSFTGGDSGNTIYFGEGSWLTVV.

The J gene is TRBJ2-1, the V gene TRBV7-9, with 7 nucleotides matching TRBD1. The germline gives CDR1 SEHNR, CDR2 FQNEAQ (reference sequence). CDR3 length: 12 residues. V trimming: 2 bases; J trimming: 14 bases; junction bases outside the gene matches: 6. The CDR3 DNA is TGTGCCAGCAGCTTAAGTGGGGACAGTAAGTTCTTC. Residues: CASSLSGDSKFF. Variable domain in full (rest from reference TRBV7-9 and TRBJ2-1): DTGVSQNPRHKITKRGQNVTFRCDPISEHNRLYWYRQTLGQGPEFLTYFQNEAQLEKSRLLSDRFSAERPKGSFSTLEIQRTEQGDSAMYLCASSLSGDSKFFGPGTRLTVL.

The rearrangement joins TRBV18 to TRBJ2-3, with 10 bases aligning to TRBD2. The CDR3 consists of 15 residues. Germline CDR1 KGHSH, CDR2 LQKENI. Trimming cost V 3 bases and J 4 bases; bases outside gene matches: 4. The CDR3 region has the DNA TGTGCCAGCTCACCGGCTAGCGGGAGAGCAGATACGCAGTATTTT. It yields the protein CASSPASGRADTQYF.

The chain is built from TRBV6-5 and TRBJ1-2; D is possibly TRBD1 (6 bases). The V end was cut by 6 bases, the J end by 3 bases, with 14 bases between. In germline, CDR1 is MNHEY, CDR2 SVGAGI. The CDR3 covers 14 residues. CDR3 nucleotide sequence: TGTGCCAGCAGGTACCAGGACAGCGACTATGGCTACACCTTC. The encoded protein is CASRYQDSDYGYTF.

The rearrangement uses TRBV30 and TRBJ1-6; a possible D gene is TRBD1 (6 bases). Trimming took 0 bases from V and 8 from J, leaving 29 bases between them. This CDR3 is 20 amino acids long. Germline V gene sequence: CDR1 GTSNPN, CDR2 SVGIG (reference sequence). CDR3 residues: CAWSVPYPQSQTGSDSPLHF. Written as DNA, the CDR3 is TGTGCCTGGAGTGTACCGTATCCACAGAGTCAGACAGGCTCTGATTCACCCCTCCACTTT.

This sequence joins TRBV30 and TRBJ2-7; D is possibly TRBD2 (6 bases). Trimming took 4 bases from V and 2 from J, leaving 12 bases between them. There are 13 residues in the CDR3. Germline lookup yields CDR1 GTSNPN and CDR2 SVGIG (reference sequence). The CDR3: CAWTARGAYEQYF. The CDR3 bases are TGTGCCTGGACCGCCCGCGGGGCCTACGAGCAGTACTTC.

The chain uses TRBV2 and TRBJ1-2, with TRBD1 as a possible D gene (6 bases). V gave up 10 bases and J gave up 2 bases, with 8 bases separating them. The CDR3 is 11 amino acids. Per the germline V gene, CDR1 is SNHLY and CDR2 is FYNNEI. The chain's CDR3 is CATQGNYGYTF. In DNA form, the CDR3 reads TGTGCCACCCAGGGGAACTATGGCTACACCTTC.

The chain joins TRBV30 to TRBJ1-2, with 8 bases matching TRBD1. J was trimmed by 4 bases and V by 2 bases; bases with no gene match: 9. The CDR3 consists of 15 residues. Germline V gene sequence: CDR1 GTSNPN, CDR2 SVGIG (reference sequence). DNA for the CDR3: TGTGCCTGGAGTTTTCGGACAGGGTTCACCTATGGCTACACCTTC. Amino acid sequence: CAWSFRTGFTYGYTF.

Remarks on this clone: Distinct nucleotide sequences in the sample also encode this CDR3. The rearrangement joins TRBV6-5 to TRBJ1-6; 8 bases agree with TRBD1. This CDR3 is 14 amino acids long. V was pared by 6 bases and J by 10 bases, with 8 bases of the junction left unmatched. Germline CDR1 MNHEY, CDR2 SVGAGI. CDR3 loop: CASSLGTGGSPLHF. The CDR3 DNA follows: TGTGCCAGCAGCCTCGGGACAGGTGGATCACCCCTCCACTTT.

This sequence joins TRBV4-2 and TRBJ2-1; 10 bases match TRBD2. The CDR3 is 16 residues long. Germline V lookup: CDR1 LGHNA, CDR2 YNFKEQ. The trim removed 0 bases at V and 5 bases at J, leaving 4 bases unmatched. The CDR3 loop is CASSQDTLAGDNEQFF. The CDR3 DNA is TGTGCCAGCAGCCAAGATACGCTAGCGGGGGACAATGAGCAGTTCTTC.

V is TRBV18 and J is TRBJ2-1; the match to TRBD2 covers 12 bases. This CDR3 is 17 amino acids long. J gave up 6 bases and V 2 bases, and 8 bases lay outside the gene matches. CDR1 is KGHSH and CDR2 is LQKENI in the germline V gene. The CDR3 here is CASSPVASGRALNEQFF. CDR3 bases: TGTGCCAGCTCACCAGTGGCTAGCGGGAGGGCCCTCAATGAGCAGTTCTTC.

The J gene is TRBJ1-1, the V gene TRBV5-5, with D uncertain. The germline V gene encodes CDR1 SGHKS and CDR2 YYEKEE (reference sequence). The germline V and J ends were trimmed by 0 bases and 7 bases, with 10 bases remaining between them. The CDR3 has 13 amino acids. CDR3 coding DNA: TGTGCCAGCAGCTTGGTTCTCCGAGTTGAAGCTTTCTTT. It codes for CASSLVLRVEAFF.

V and J are TRBV27 and TRBJ2-1; 9 bases align to TRBD1. Germline CDR1 is MNHEY and CDR2 is SMNVEV (reference sequence). V lost 5 bases to trimming and J lost 7 bases; unmatched junction nucleotides: 24. This CDR3 region has 20 residues. The CDR3 region is CASSVISPINPGQGRNEQFF. CDR3 coding DNA: TGTGCCAGCAGTGTAATAAGCCCGATCAATCCGGGACAGGGTCGGAATGAGCAGTTCTTC.

The CDR3 DNA reads as TGTGCCAGCAGTATGACTCGTACCTACGAGCAGTACTTC. Protein product: CASSMTRTYEQYF. This chain joins TRBV27 and TRBJ2-7, with D uncertain. The CDR3 loop spans 13 amino acids. Germline-derived CDR1 and CDR2 are MNHEY and SMNVEV (reference sequence). V lost 5 bases, J lost 2 bases, and 10 bases lay in between.

CDR3 protein: CASSYSPYNSPLHF. The CDR3 coding sequence is TGTGCCAGCAGTTACAGCCCCTATAATTCACCCCTCCACTTT. The chain links TRBV6-5 to TRBJ1-6; D gene uncertain. This CDR3 is built from 14 residues. V shed 2 bases and J shed 2 bases, with 4 bases lying between them. Germline V lookup: CDR1 MNHEY, CDR2 SVGAGI.

V and J are TRBV4-2 and TRBJ2-1, with D possibly being TRBD1 (5 bases). This CDR3 has 12 residues. V was clipped by 0 bases and J by 10 bases, with 7 bases between them. In germline, CDR1 is LGHNA, CDR2 YNFKEQ. The CDR3 coding sequence is TGTGCCAGCAGCCAAGATGGGGCGGAGCAGTTCTTC. Protein: CASSQDGAEQFF.

The chain is built from TRBV4-3 and TRBJ2-1; D is perhaps TRBD2 (5 bases). The CDR3 length is 17 residues. Trimming removed 1 base at V and 1 base at J, with 14 bases between. Germline V lookup: CDR1 LGHNA, CDR2 YSLEER. The CDR3: CASSQGVGVRSYNEQFF. The CDR3 DNA follows: TGCGCCAGCAGCCAAGGAGTCGGGGTGAGGTCCTACAATGAGCAGTTCTTC.

CDR3 sequence: CASSLRPGQGTEKLFF. The CDR3 nucleotides are TGCGCCAGCAGCCTACGACCGGGACAGGGGACTGAAAAACTGTTTTTT. The rearrangement links TRBV5-1 to TRBJ1-4; 10 bases map to TRBD1. Germline CDR1 is SGHRS and CDR2 is YFSETQ. V lost 4 bases to trimming and J lost 7 bases; unmatched junction nucleotides: 10. The CDR3 runs to 16 residues. Variable domain in full (rest from reference TRBV5-1 and TRBJ1-4): KAGVTQTPRYLIKTRGQQVTLSCSPISGHRSVSWYQQTPGQGLQFLFEYFSETQRNKGNFPGRFSGRQFSNSRSEMNVSTLELGDSALYLCASSLRPGQGTEKLFFGSGTQLSVL.

The V and J genes are TRBV6-5 and TRBJ1-4; D is uncertain. The CDR3 covers 16 residues. Germline loops: CDR1 MNHEY, CDR2 SVGAGI. Between the trimmed V and J ends, which lost 0 bases and 7 bases, there was a span of 15 bases. CDR3 DNA sequence: TGTGCCAGCAGTTACTCGGGGTCGGGAGTTGGTGAAAAACTGTTTTTT. Translating gives CASSYSGSGVGEKLFF.

The V gene is TRBV7-6, the J gene TRBJ2-7; 12 bases agree with TRBD2. J gave up 5 bases and V 1 base, and 6 bases lay outside the gene matches. This CDR3 is built from 16 residues. Germline lookup yields CDR1 SGHVS and CDR2 FNYEAQ. This chain's CDR3 is CASSLGASGRVDEQYF. CDR3 DNA sequence: TGTGCCAGCAGCTTAGGGGCTAGCGGGAGGGTGGACGAGCAGTACTTC.

The chain carries TRBV7-6 and TRBJ2-7; D may be TRBD1 (5 bases). The CDR3 runs 12 residues. The germline CDR1 and CDR2 sequences are SGHVS and FNYEAQ. Trimming stripped 3 bases from V and 9 bases from J, with 12 bases between. DNA of the CDR3: TGTGCCAGCAGCTTTCCCCTAGGGGCGCAGTACTTC. Residues: CASSFPLGAQYF.

The chain couples TRBV9 to TRBJ2-2; D is unresolved. This CDR3 is 10 amino acids long. The ends were cut back, 8 bases at V and 7 bases at J, with 6 bases in the middle. In germline, CDR1 is SGDLS, CDR2 YYNGEE. The CDR3 DNA sequence: TGTGCCAGGAGGAACGGGGAGCTGTTTTTT. It translates to CARRNGELFF.

This rearrangement joins TRBV30 to TRBJ2-4, with 8 bases aligning to TRBD1. The CDR3 spans 14 residues. CDR1 and CDR2 (germline): GTSNPN, SVGIG (reference sequence). Losses at the gene ends were 3 bases for V and 10 bases for J; bases not matched to a gene: 11. The CDR3 spells CAWSEKDRAQIQYF. The CDR3 DNA is TGTGCCTGGAGCGAAAAGGACAGGGCCCAAATTCAGTACTTC.

The chain recombines TRBV10-3 with TRBJ2-7; maybe TRBD1 (6 bases). The CDR3 sequence is 12 residues long. Germline V lookup: CDR1 ENHRY, CDR2 SYGVKD. Trimming shortened V by 9 bases and J by 0 bases, and 9 bases separated the two germline ends. The CDR3, as DNA: TGTGCCATGGCAGGGGCCTCCTACGAGCAGTACTTC. Amino acids: CAMAGASYEQYF.

This chain links TRBV6-5 with TRBJ2-7; no firm D call. This CDR3 region has 13 residues. V lost 0 bases and J lost 5, with 8 bases in between. The germline V gene encodes CDR1 MNHEY and CDR2 SVGAGI. The CDR3 DNA is TGTGCCAGCAGTTACTCTGGTCTAGACGAGCAGTACTTC. Translation gives CASSYSGLDEQYF.

V is TRBV28 and J is TRBJ2-2; TRBD1 matches at 8 bases. The V gene's germline CDR1 is MDHEN and CDR2 SYDVKM. The CDR3 runs to 15 residues. After removal of 3 bases from V and 7 bases from J, the junction contained 7 bases not matched to a gene. CDR3 bases: TGTGCCAGCAGTTTGCCCAGGGGGCTAGGCGGGGAGCTGTTTTTT. This gives the protein CASSLPRGLGGELFF. The full variable domain, with the rest looked up from reference TRBV28 and TRBJ2-2, is DVKVTQSSRYLVKRTGEKVFLECVQDMDHENMFWYRQDPGLGLRLIYFSYDVKMKEKGDIPEGYSVSREKKERFSLILESASTNQTSMYLCASSLPRGLGGELFFGEGSRLTVL.

V and J are TRBV20-1 and TRBJ2-1, with a possible D match to TRBD1 (5 bases). The CDR3 covers 9 residues. Trimming took off 6 bases at V and 13 bases at J, with 10 bases between the two ends. Germline CDR1 DFQATT, CDR2 SNEGSKA (reference sequence). The chain's CDR3 is CSAGRTQFF. The CDR3, as DNA: TGCAGTGCGGGGCGAACCCAGTTCTTC.

The rearrangement uses TRBV5-1 and TRBJ2-1; TRBD2 matches at 9 bases. Per the germline V gene, CDR1 is SGHRS and CDR2 is YFSETQ. V lost 3 bases and J lost 4; bases outside the gene matches: 5. CDR3 length: 15 amino acids. CDR3 DNA: TGCGCCAGCAGCTGGTCTAGCGGGACGTACAATGAGCAGTTCTTC. This encodes CASSWSSGTYNEQFF.